The 14 T cell receptor beta chains presented below share a single source sample, sequenced in a study of PD-1 blockade in classical Hodgkin lymphoma. Time point defined: cycle 4 day 1 (C4D1), after more than five weeks of nivolumab. Every one of the patients relapsed after autologous stem cell transplantation (brentuximab vedotin exposure was variable). Repertoires were generated with immunoSEQ multiplex PCR, while TCRdb's copy carries only in-frame clones and drops some. Among tens of thousands of clones listed, 87% were seen once. The starting material was peripheral blood mononuclear cells (PBMCs), obtained before the fourth cycle of nivolumab. The receptors were sampled from a human donor with classical Hodgkin lymphoma.

The count of this clone is one. This chain connects TRBV28 to TRBJ1-2; D is perhaps TRBD1 (5 bases). CDR3 length equals 11 residues. Germline assignment: CDR1 MDHEN and CDR2 SYDVKM. V shed 8 bases and J shed 8 bases, with 12 bases lying between them. The CDR3 region is CASRGGSGYTF. The CDR3 DNA reads TGTGCCAGCCGTGGGGGTTCAGGCTACACCTTC.

A single count supports this clone. The chain recombines TRBV6-5 with TRBJ1-4, with 9 bases lining up with TRBD1. Per the germline V gene, CDR1 is MNHEY and CDR2 is SVGAGI. The CDR3 is 13 amino acids. The V and J ends lost 7 bases and 7 bases, in that order; junction bases with no gene match: 4. The CDR3, as DNA: TGTGCCAGCAAGTTGACAGGGGGTGAAAAACTGTTTTTT. Its protein product is CASKLTGGEKLFF.

This chain's CDR3 is CASSPGGQGGTYEQYF. The CDR3 DNA sequence: TGTGCCAGCAGTCCCGGGGGACAGGGGGGAACCTACGAGCAGTACTTC. V usage is TRBV2 and J usage is TRBJ2-7, with 11 bases fitting TRBD1. With V trimmed by 5 bases and J by 2 bases, 8 bases remained unmatched. CDR3 length equals 16 residues. CDR1 is SNHLY, CDR2 FYNNEI, per germline.

The V call is TRBV25-1, the J call TRBJ1-1, with TRBD1 as a possible D gene (6 bases). The CDR3 loop spans 15 amino acids. Germline assignment: CDR1 MGHDK and CDR2 SYGVNS. Trimming pared 8 bases from V and 3 bases from J, leaving 19 bases between. Written as DNA, the CDR3 is TGTGCCAGCGGGGGCTACCGGGGGGCTGACACTGAAGCTTTCTTT. Amino acids: CASGGYRGADTEAFF.

The gene calls are TRBV19 and TRBJ2-7; D is ambiguous. Trimming pared 2 bases from V and 5 bases from J, leaving 10 bases between. The CDR3 has 13 residues. Germline CDR1 reads LNHDA; CDR2 reads SQIVND (reference sequence). The CDR3: CASSIIPGNEQYF. The CDR3 DNA reads as TGTGCCAGTAGTATAATCCCGGGTAACGAGCAGTACTTC.

The rearrangement uses TRBV5-1 and TRBJ2-5, with 8 bases matching TRBD1. The CDR3 spans 14 residues. Losses at the gene ends were 7 bases for V and 1 base for J; bases not matched to a gene: 6. Germline V gene data show CDR1 as SGHRS and CDR2 as YFSETQ. As DNA, the CDR3 is TGCGCCAGCCAATCAGGGGGCCCCCAAGAGACCCAGTACTTC. Translated, it gives CASQSGGPQETQYF.

This chain joins TRBV6-5 and TRBJ1-1; the D is unclear. Trimming took 3 bases from V and 1 from J, leaving 9 bases between them. This CDR3 is built from 14 residues. Germline assignment: CDR1 MNHEY and CDR2 SVGAGI. DNA of the CDR3: TGTGCCAGCAGTTATGCCGCAGGGAACACTGAAGCTTTCTTT. Its translation is CASSYAAGNTEAFF.

This clone has a handful of counts. This sequence joins TRBV30 and TRBJ1-2; 8 bases align to TRBD1. CDR1 is GTSNPN, CDR2 SVGIG, per germline (reference sequence). The CDR3 is 15 amino acids. Trimming at V came to 0 bases and at J to 2 bases, leaving 5 bases not matched to a gene. In nucleotides, the CDR3 is TGTGCCTGGAGTGTAGGACAGGGTCGAAACTATGGCTACACCTTC. This gives the protein CAWSVGQGRNYGYTF.

This chain uses TRBV5-5 with TRBJ1-2; D may be TRBD1 (6 bases). Trimming pared 3 bases from V and 8 bases from J, leaving 14 bases between. The CDR3 consists of 13 residues. The germline V gene encodes CDR1 SGHKS and CDR2 YYEKEE (reference sequence). CDR3 in amino acids: CASSSDTGNGYTF. The CDR3 bases are TGTGCCAGCAGCTCGGACACAGGGAACGGCTACACCTTC.

The rearrangement joins TRBV6-9 to TRBJ1-4; D is undetermined. CDR1 and CDR2 from the germline V gene are MNHGY and SVAAGI. The length of the CDR3 is 13 residues. V lost 3 bases to trimming and J lost 4 bases, with 6 bases between them. Here the CDR3 reads CASSYRYNEKLFF. CDR3 nucleotides: TGTGCCAGCAGTTACCGCTATAATGAAAAACTGTTTTTT.

This clone has just a few counts. The chain carries TRBV11-2 and TRBJ1-2; the D is unclear. CDR3 length equals 14 residues. V was cut by 7 bases and J by 4 bases, with 16 bases left in between. Germline values: CDR1 SGHAT, CDR2 FQNNGV. The CDR3 DNA follows: TGTGCCAGCAACTTTCACGAAGGCCTCTATGGCTACACCTTC. Its protein product is CASNFHEGLYGYTF. Combining the CDR3 with reference TRBV11-2 and TRBJ1-2 gives the whole variable domain EAGVAQSPRYKIIEKRQSVAFWCNPISGHATLYWYQQILGQGPKLLIQFQNNGVVDDSQLPKDRFSAERLKGVDSTLKIQPAKLEDSAVYLCASNFHEGLYGYTFGSGTRLTVV.

Only one count was recorded for this clone. V gene TRBV19 combines with J gene TRBJ1-5, with unresolved D. Looked up from germline, CDR1 is LNHDA and CDR2 is SQIVND (reference sequence). The CDR3 extends over 19 amino acids. Trimming took off 0 bases at V and 1 base at J, with 19 bases between the two ends. The CDR3 DNA sequence: TGTGCCAGTAGTATAGATGCCCTGAGCCCCAGAAGGAGCAATCAGCCCCAGCATTTT. Encoded protein: CASSIDALSPRRSNQPQHF.

Regarding this clone: The sample holds other DNA sequences that translate to the same CDR3. This chain joins TRBV5-1 and TRBJ2-5; 7 positions match TRBD1. The junction had 2 bases not matched to a gene; V was cut back by 0 bases and J by 3 bases. The CDR3 has 14 residues. Germline loops: CDR1 SGHRS, CDR2 YFSETQ. CDR3 sequence (DNA): TGCGCCAGCAGCTTGGCGGGGACAGAAGAGACCCAGTACTTC. The encoded protein is CASSLAGTEETQYF.

The chain is built from TRBV10-1 and TRBJ2-7; TRBD2 might be the D (6 bases). The CDR3 spans 15 residues. Per the germline V gene, CDR1 is WNHNN and CDR2 is SYGVQD (reference sequence). V was clipped by 3 bases and J by 6 bases, with 18 bases between them. CDR3 loop: CASSDSSGRRFEQYF. CDR3 bases: TGCGCCAGCAGTGATAGTAGCGGTAGGCGGTTCGAGCAGTACTTC.